These T cell receptor beta chains were read from a single sample in a study of CD8 T cells in ankylosing spondylitis. A single record per CDR3 protein comes from TCRdb applying MiXCR to the 5' RACE reads. The table records around 130,000 distinct CDR3 sequences, 17% of them present only once. Sequenced sample: blood, either unsorted or a sorted T cell fraction (not recorded which). The receptors come from a male donor with ankylosing spondylitis. The CDR3 runs from the conserved cysteine through the conserved F or W. The order of the fields is CDR3 DNA, CDR3 protein, J gene, D gene, clone size, V gene. D genes are given only for firm matches. The size entry is marked missing in some rows and otherwise reads once, few, many or a size class.

cdr3_nt: TGCAGCGTAAGGACGGGTGGAAACACCATATATTTT
cdr3_aa: CSVRTGGNTIYF
j_call: TRBJ1-3
d_call: NA
clone_size: NA
v_call: TRBV29-1

cdr3_nt: TGTGCCAGCAGCTCCCCCCTCTTCCCCTCGTCCTCCTACAATGAGCAGTTCTTC
cdr3_aa: CASSSPLFPSSSYNEQFF
j_call: TRBJ2-1
d_call: NA
clone_size: many
v_call: TRBV11-1

cdr3_nt: TGTGCCAGCGCCCCCGGACTAGCAGTCGCTGAGCAGTTCTTC
cdr3_aa: CASAPGLAVAEQFF
j_call: TRBJ2-1
d_call: TRBD2
clone_size: many
v_call: TRBV27

cdr3_nt: TGCAGCGTTGCCAGGGGAGACGGGAATGGCTACACCTTC
cdr3_aa: CSVARGDGNGYTF
j_call: TRBJ1-2
d_call: NA
clone_size: few
v_call: TRBV29-1

cdr3_nt: TGTGCCAGCAGCCAAGTGGGTGGAGAGACAGGCTCCTACGAGCAGTACTTC
cdr3_aa: CASSQVGGETGSYEQYF
j_call: TRBJ2-7
d_call: NA
clone_size: few
v_call: TRBV4-2

cdr3_nt: TGTGCCAGCAGGCTCCGCTACTCCGGCTCCTACAATGAGCAGTTCTTC
cdr3_aa: CASRLRYSGSYNEQFF
j_call: TRBJ2-1
d_call: NA
clone_size: few
v_call: TRBV27

cdr3_nt: TGTGCCAGCAGCTCTGGACAGGGGGACGACACTGAAGCTTTCTTT
cdr3_aa: CASSSGQGDDTEAFF
j_call: TRBJ1-1
d_call: TRBD1
clone_size: few
v_call: TRBV7-9

cdr3_nt: TGTGCCAGCAGCTTAGTTAGGTGGTCGTACCAAGAGACCCAGTACTTC
cdr3_aa: CASSLVRWSYQETQYF
j_call: TRBJ2-5
d_call: NA
clone_size: NA
v_call: TRBV7-2

cdr3_nt: TGTGCCAGCAGCTTAGGGGGCTGGGGGAATAATTCACCCCTCCACTTT
cdr3_aa: CASSLGGWGNNSPLHF
j_call: TRBJ1-6
d_call: NA
clone_size: few
v_call: TRBV7-8

cdr3_nt: TGTGCCAGCGTCCCGTTTTGGATGACAGTGAACACTGAAGCTTTCTTT
cdr3_aa: CASVPFWMTVNTEAFF
j_call: TRBJ1-1
d_call: NA
clone_size: few
v_call: TRBV28

cdr3_nt: TGCAGCGTTGTTGCACAAGGGTTAGACGAGCAGTACTTC
cdr3_aa: CSVVAQGLDEQYF
j_call: TRBJ2-7
d_call: NA
clone_size: many
v_call: TRBV29-1

cdr3_nt: TGTGCCAGCACCCCACCCCTCAGGGGCCAAGAGACCCAGTACTTC
cdr3_aa: CASTPPLRGQETQYF
j_call: TRBJ2-5
d_call: NA
clone_size: few
v_call: TRBV7-9

cdr3_nt: TGTGCCAGCAGCTTAGAGCGGGAGTATGATACGCAGTATTTT
cdr3_aa: CASSLEREYDTQYF
j_call: TRBJ2-3
d_call: TRBD2
clone_size: once
v_call: TRBV7-6

cdr3_nt: TGTGCCAGCAGCCAAGTTCCTAGCGGGAGATACGAGCAGTACTTC
cdr3_aa: CASSQVPSGRYEQYF
j_call: TRBJ2-7
d_call: TRBD2
clone_size: NA
v_call: TRBV3-1

cdr3_nt: TGTGCCAGCAGTTTATGGCAACAGGGTAAGCAGTTCTTC
cdr3_aa: CASSLWQQGKQFF
j_call: TRBJ2-1
d_call: NA
clone_size: NA
v_call: TRBV28

cdr3_nt: TGTGCCAGCAGCTTGGATGGCGGATATAATGAAAAACTGTTTTTT
cdr3_aa: CASSLDGGYNEKLFF
j_call: TRBJ1-4
d_call: NA
clone_size: NA
v_call: TRBV5-5

cdr3_nt: TGTGCCAGCAGTGCCCCTGGGGAGGCGACAAAGCAGTTCTTC
cdr3_aa: CASSAPGEATKQFF
j_call: TRBJ2-1
d_call: NA
clone_size: few
v_call: TRBV6-4

cdr3_nt: TGTGCCAGCAGAGACAGCCTCTCTGGAAACACCATATATTTT
cdr3_aa: CASRDSLSGNTIYF
j_call: TRBJ1-3
d_call: NA
clone_size: NA
v_call: TRBV2

cdr3_nt: TGTGCCAGCAGCTTAGCAGGGGCAGGGTACGAGCAGTACTTC
cdr3_aa: CASSLAGAGYEQYF
j_call: TRBJ2-7
d_call: NA
clone_size: few
v_call: TRBV7-2

cdr3_nt: TGCAGCGTTGAGGGCAGGGGTAACGAGAACACCGGGGAGCTGTTTTTT
cdr3_aa: CSVEGRGNENTGELFF
j_call: TRBJ2-2
d_call: NA
clone_size: many
v_call: TRBV29-1

cdr3_nt: TGTGCCAGCAGCCTAACGATTTCGGGACTAGCGGTTTACAATGAGCAGTTCTTC
cdr3_aa: CASSLTISGLAVYNEQFF
j_call: TRBJ2-1
d_call: TRBD2
clone_size: NA
v_call: TRBV14

cdr3_nt: TGCGCCAGCAGCTTGGCCGGAGGGGAAAATCAGCCCCAGCATTTT
cdr3_aa: CASSLAGGENQPQHF
j_call: TRBJ1-5
d_call: NA
clone_size: few
v_call: TRBV5-1

cdr3_nt: TGTGCCAGCCAACAGGGGGCCTACGAGCAGTACTTC
cdr3_aa: CASQQGAYEQYF
j_call: TRBJ2-7
d_call: TRBD1
clone_size: NA
v_call: TRBV12-3/TRBV12-4

cdr3_nt: TGTGCCAGCAGCTCGGGACCAGGTAACGTCCTGACTTTC
cdr3_aa: CASSSGPGNVLTF
j_call: TRBJ2-6
d_call: NA
clone_size: NA
v_call: TRBV12-3/TRBV12-4

cdr3_nt: TGCAGTGCTAGAACCCGGGCCAAAGATTTGGGCTACACCTTC
cdr3_aa: CSARTRAKDLGYTF
j_call: TRBJ1-2
d_call: NA
clone_size: few
v_call: TRBV20-1

cdr3_nt: TGTGCCAGCAGTTCCGCGGGGGTTGAGCAGTTCTTC
cdr3_aa: CASSSAGVEQFF
j_call: TRBJ2-1
d_call: TRBD2
clone_size: NA
v_call: TRBV12-3/TRBV12-4

cdr3_nt: TGTGCCAGCAGCGCCCGACAGGGGCCAACGTACTACGAGCAGTACTTC
cdr3_aa: CASSARQGPTYYEQYF
j_call: TRBJ2-7
d_call: TRBD1
clone_size: NA
v_call: TRBV7-9

cdr3_nt: TGCGCCAGCAGCTTGGGGACCCACAGGGGAGCTAACTATGGCTACACCTTC
cdr3_aa: CASSLGTHRGANYGYTF
j_call: TRBJ1-2
d_call: TRBD1
clone_size: NA
v_call: TRBV5-1

cdr3_nt: TGTGCCAGCAGTCCCCTGGAGGCCTATGGCTACACCTTC
cdr3_aa: CASSPLEAYGYTF
j_call: TRBJ1-2
d_call: NA
clone_size: few
v_call: TRBV12-3/TRBV12-4

cdr3_nt: TGTGCCAGCAGCTTGAAAGCCACCTACGAGCAGTACTTC
cdr3_aa: CASSLKATYEQYF
j_call: TRBJ2-7
d_call: NA
clone_size: NA
v_call: TRBV5-8

cdr3_nt: TGTGCCAGCAGCGTGTCCGGGACAGGCCCTACAGAAGGTGGCTACACCTTC
cdr3_aa: CASSVSGTGPTEGGYTF
j_call: TRBJ1-2
d_call: TRBD1
clone_size: NA
v_call: TRBV7-8

cdr3_nt: TGTGCCAGCTCACCCAACGCGGCGGGAGGGCCTTACGAGCAGTACTTC
cdr3_aa: CASSPNAAGGPYEQYF
j_call: TRBJ2-7
d_call: TRBD2
clone_size: NA
v_call: TRBV18

cdr3_nt: TGCGCCAGCAGCTTGGACCCTAACAATGAGCAGTTCTTC
cdr3_aa: CASSLDPNNEQFF
j_call: TRBJ2-1
d_call: NA
clone_size: many
v_call: TRBV5-1

cdr3_nt: TGTGCCAGCAGACAAGACAGTTATCAGCCCCAGCATTTT
cdr3_aa: CASRQDSYQPQHF
j_call: TRBJ1-5
d_call: NA
clone_size: few
v_call: TRBV27

cdr3_nt: TGTGCCAGCAGTTTCTTCCAGTCTCAGCCCCAGCATTTT
cdr3_aa: CASSFFQSQPQHF
j_call: TRBJ1-5
d_call: NA
clone_size: NA
v_call: TRBV27

cdr3_nt: TGCGCCAGCAGCTTGCTTCATAGGGGGCCGGACGAGCAGTACTTC
cdr3_aa: CASSLLHRGPDEQYF
j_call: TRBJ2-7
d_call: TRBD1
clone_size: NA
v_call: TRBV5-1

cdr3_nt: TGTGCCAGCAGCCCCCAGGGGCCGTTCGCGAACACCGGGGAGCTGTTTTTT
cdr3_aa: CASSPQGPFANTGELFF
j_call: TRBJ2-2
d_call: NA
clone_size: NA
v_call: TRBV3-1

cdr3_nt: TGCAGTGCTAGAGTACGGGATAAGGCGGAGACCCAGTACTTC
cdr3_aa: CSARVRDKAETQYF
j_call: TRBJ2-5
d_call: NA
clone_size: NA
v_call: TRBV20-1

cdr3_nt: TGCGCCAGCAGCCAAGATAGGACTAGCGGAGGGGGGGGACAGTTCTTC
cdr3_aa: CASSQDRTSGGGGQFF
j_call: TRBJ2-1
d_call: TRBD2
clone_size: many
v_call: TRBV4-1

cdr3_nt: TGCAGTGCTAGAGGGGTGATGCGGGAGACCCAGTACTTC
cdr3_aa: CSARGVMRETQYF
j_call: TRBJ2-5
d_call: NA
clone_size: once
v_call: TRBV20-1

cdr3_nt: TGTGCCAGCAGCCAAGAAGGGCGGACTCTTAACACCGGGGAGCTGTTTTTT
cdr3_aa: CASSQEGRTLNTGELFF
j_call: TRBJ2-2
d_call: NA
clone_size: few
v_call: TRBV7-9

cdr3_nt: TGTGCCAGCGGGGGACAGATACCGCAAGAGACCCAGTACTTC
cdr3_aa: CASGGQIPQETQYF
j_call: TRBJ2-5
d_call: TRBD1
clone_size: few
v_call: TRBV27

cdr3_nt: TGTGCCAGCAGCTTAGGCCCAGCGGGAGTGAATGAGCAGTTCTTC
cdr3_aa: CASSLGPAGVNEQFF
j_call: TRBJ2-1
d_call: TRBD2
clone_size: NA
v_call: TRBV7-9

cdr3_nt: TGTGCCAGCAGTTTCTTACAGGGCTACGAGCAGTACTTC
cdr3_aa: CASSFLQGYEQYF
j_call: TRBJ2-7
d_call: NA
clone_size: NA
v_call: TRBV28

cdr3_nt: TGTGCCAGCAGTTACTCACAGCGGGAGGGCACAGATACGCAGTATTTT
cdr3_aa: CASSYSQREGTDTQYF
j_call: TRBJ2-3
d_call: TRBD2
clone_size: NA
v_call: TRBV6-2/TRBV6-3

cdr3_nt: TGCGCCAGCAGAGAACGACAGGGTTTGAACACTGAAGCTTTCTTT
cdr3_aa: CASRERQGLNTEAFF
j_call: TRBJ1-1
d_call: TRBD1
clone_size: few
v_call: TRBV5-1

cdr3_nt: TGTGCCAGCAGCTTCCCGGGGTACCCTGAAGCTTTCTTT
cdr3_aa: CASSFPGYPEAFF
j_call: TRBJ1-1
d_call: NA
clone_size: NA
v_call: TRBV7-9

cdr3_nt: TGTGCCAGCAGTACCGACAGGTCCGCCTATGGCTACACCTTC
cdr3_aa: CASSTDRSAYGYTF
j_call: TRBJ1-2
d_call: NA
clone_size: few
v_call: TRBV6-2/TRBV6-3

cdr3_nt: TGTGCCACCCTACGAGGACTCCTCAACCCCCAGTACTTC
cdr3_aa: CATLRGLLNPQYF
j_call: TRBJ2-5
d_call: NA
clone_size: few
v_call: TRBV25-1

cdr3_nt: TGTGCCAGCAGCTCCCTAGCGGGAGGACACAATGAGCAGTTCTTC
cdr3_aa: CASSSLAGGHNEQFF
j_call: TRBJ2-1
d_call: TRBD2
clone_size: NA
v_call: TRBV11-3

cdr3_nt: TGTGCCAGCAAAGGACAGGGGGGTTTCACTGAAGCTTTCTTT
cdr3_aa: CASKGQGGFTEAFF
j_call: TRBJ1-1
d_call: TRBD1
clone_size: NA
v_call: TRBV6-2/TRBV6-3

cdr3_nt: TGTGCCACCAGCAGAAAACGAAGTAATGAAAAACTGTTTTTT
cdr3_aa: CATSRKRSNEKLFF
j_call: TRBJ1-4
d_call: NA
clone_size: NA
v_call: TRBV15

cdr3_nt: TGTGCCAGCAGTTACACCAATTCGGACAGGGAGGGCTACGAGCAGTACTTC
cdr3_aa: CASSYTNSDREGYEQYF
j_call: TRBJ2-7
d_call: NA
clone_size: NA
v_call: TRBV6-5

cdr3_nt: TGCGCCAGCAGCTTGGGACAGGGGCCATCCTACGAGCAGTACTTC
cdr3_aa: CASSLGQGPSYEQYF
j_call: TRBJ2-7
d_call: TRBD1
clone_size: NA
v_call: TRBV5-1

cdr3_nt: TGTGCCAGCAGCCTAGGGCCAGGGGGCGCGGAGCAGTACTTC
cdr3_aa: CASSLGPGGAEQYF
j_call: TRBJ2-7
d_call: TRBD1
clone_size: NA
v_call: TRBV11-2